A selection of T cell receptor beta chains follows, all from one sample in a study of T-cell reconstitution after alpha-beta-depleted transplantation in children. MiXCR, run by TCRdb on the PCR reads, gives a single entry per CDR3 protein. The sample carries 450,000 to 600,000 distinct CDR3 sequences, over 10% recorded once. Here the sequenced sample was PBMCs, mostly from graft donor cells, taken 360 days after TCRalphabeta/CD19-depleted stem cell transplant. The receptors were gathered from a male patient between 10 and 17 years old who had a stem cell transplant for acute myeloid leukemia, so the T cells may come from the graft donor. Both conserved end residues are part of each CDR3. D genes are given only for firm matches. Rows give clone size only sometimes, using once, few, many, or a class for an expanded clone.

clone_size d_call j_call v_call cdr3_aa cdr3_nt
many TRBD2 TRBJ2-5 TRBV27 CASSLETSGRQETQYF TGTGCCAGCAGTTTAGAGACTAGCGGTCGCCAAGAGACCCAGTACTTC
- - TRBJ2-3 TRBV11-2 CASSLDLVVTPQYF TGTGCCAGCAGCTTAGATCTAGTGGTCACCCCTCAGTATTTT
- - TRBJ2-6 TRBV4-2 CASSQDPMVAASSGANVLTF TGTGCCAGCAGCCAAGACCCCATGGTAGCGGCTTCCTCTGGGGCCAACGTCCTGACTTTC
few TRBD2 TRBJ2-1 TRBV20-1 CSPGLASRSSYNEQFF TGCAGCCCAGGACTAGCGTCGCGGAGCTCCTACAATGAGCAGTTCTTC
- TRBD2 TRBJ2-7 TRBV6-5 CASSYQTSGRAANEQYF TGTGCCAGCAGTTACCAGACTAGCGGGAGGGCGGCCAACGAGCAGTACTTC
few - TRBJ2-2 TRBV20-1 CSASWWDTGELFF TGCAGTGCTAGTTGGTGGGACACCGGGGAGCTGTTTTTT
many - TRBJ1-1 TRBV5-1 CASSLDGAEAFF TGCGCCAGCAGCTTGGACGGGGCTGAAGCTTTCTTT
many TRBD1 TRBJ2-7 TRBV20-1 CSVGQGAPRDHVGQYF TGCAGTGTGGGACAGGGGGCGCCGAGAGATCACGTTGGGCAGTACTTC
- - TRBJ2-7 TRBV20-1 CSARDRVDYEQYF TGCAGTGCTAGAGACAGGGTCGACTACGAGCAGTACTTC
- TRBD2 TRBJ2-3 TRBV12-3/TRBV12-4 CASSQRLATDTQYF TGTGCCAGCAGTCAAAGACTAGCCACAGATACGCAGTATTTT
few TRBD2 TRBJ2-5 TRBV25-1 CASSEYNGTSAQETQYF TGTGCCAGCAGTGAATATAACGGGACTAGCGCCCAAGAGACCCAGTACTTC
many TRBD1 TRBJ2-3 TRBV7-8 CASSPRTGSDTQYF TGTGCCAGCAGCCCGCGGACAGGGTCAGATACGCAGTATTTT
few TRBD2 TRBJ2-5 TRBV24-1 CATSDPTSGIRETQYF TGTGCCACTTCCGATCCGACTAGCGGGATAAGAGAGACCCAGTACTTC
few - TRBJ2-5 TRBV9 CASSVDDRLQETQYF TGTGCCAGCAGCGTAGATGACAGGCTCCAAGAGACCCAGTACTTC
few - TRBJ2-1 TRBV25-1 CASSTDRIYSYNEQFF TGTGCCAGCAGCACCGACAGAATATACTCCTACAATGAGCAGTTCTTC
- TRBD2 TRBJ2-2 TRBV7-2 CASSFPLDGSGSSGHTGELFF TGTGCCAGCAGCTTCCCGCTGGATGGTAGCGGGAGTAGTGGGCACACCGGGGAGCTGTTTTTT
many - TRBJ2-7 TRBV6-1 CASSRGQSSYEQYF TGTGCCAGCAGCCGAGGACAAAGCTCCTACGAGCAGTACTTC
- - TRBJ1-2 TRBV28 CASSLWGGGANYGYTF TGTGCCAGCAGTTTATGGGGAGGAGGCGCTAACTATGGCTACACCTTC
- - TRBJ2-3 TRBV20-1 CSARDERRRPDTQYF TGCAGTGCTAGAGACGAAAGGCGGAGGCCAGATACGCAGTATTTT
- - TRBJ2-7 TRBV7-6 CASSNSEGWYEQYF TGTGCCAGCAGCAACTCGGAGGGTTGGTACGAGCAGTACTTC
- - TRBJ2-5 TRBV20-1 CSARNGETQYF TGCAGTGCTAGAAACGGGGAGACCCAGTACTTC
few TRBD2 TRBJ2-7 TRBV20-1 CSARGASGTSGRLSSYEQYF TGCAGTGCTAGGGGGGCCTCCGGGACTAGCGGGAGGTTGAGCTCCTACGAGCAGTACTTC
- TRBD2 TRBJ2-5 TRBV5-5 CASSFGGGYQETQYF TGTGCCAGCAGCTTTGGGGGGGGGTACCAAGAGACCCAGTACTTC
- - TRBJ2-4 TRBV4-3 CASSQDSLAKNIQYF TGCGCCAGCAGCCAAGATAGTCTAGCCAAAAACATTCAGTACTTC
- - TRBJ2-7 TRBV7-9 CASSFHRRPYEQYF TGTGCCAGCAGCTTCCATCGAAGGCCATACGAGCAGTACTTC
- - TRBJ1-2 TRBV4-3 CASSQEGALGGYTF TGCGCCAGCAGCCAAGAAGGGGCGTTGGGAGGCTACACCTTC
- TRBD1 TRBJ2-7 TRBV30 CAWSVEPGQGSYEQYF TGTGCCTGGAGTGTCGAACCGGGACAGGGTTCCTACGAGCAGTACTTC